This TCR beta chain was captured in a study of blood T cell repertoires in COVID-19. Study context: The United States, Italy and Spain were the sources of the acute and convalescent COVID-19 samples. In each case, the material was cDNA or gDNA derived from T cells, B-cell-depleted T cells, or PBMCs.

Study processing details: Amplifying reference gene primers gave estimates of nucleated cell counts. Clones were sequenced by immunoSEQ multiplex PCR, and TCRdb holds only the in-frame ones, with some missing. Clonal size and the V and J genes are those of that table, whereas D and trimming came from the DNA. The data hold just over 95,000 clones, with 90% observed a single time. CDR3 size: 15 residues. Trimming at V came to 5 bases and at J to 6 bases, leaving 5 bases not matched to a gene. CDR1 is LNHDA and CDR2 is SQIVND in the germline V gene (reference sequence). The gene calls are TRBV19 and TRBJ1-4; TRBD1 agrees at 11 bases. Sequencing input: peripheral blood. The receptor comes from a man aged 55 to 69 with acute or convalescent COVID-19. Here the CDR3 reads CASSGTDRGHEKLFF. The CDR3 bases are TGTGCCAGTAGTGGCACGGACAGGGGGCATGAAAAACTGTTTTTT.